This T cell receptor beta chain was captured in a study of cytomegalovirus exposure and HLA in healthy donors. The PCR contained 60 Vbeta and 13 Jbeta primers. Produced via immunoSEQ multiplex PCR; TCRdb's table is partial and in-frame only. The sample consists of 210,000 or so clones, 65% to 80% of them appearing once. V dropped 4 bases and J dropped 2; count of bases not matched to a gene: 6. This CDR3 region has 15 residues. CDR1 is MDHEN and CDR2 is SYDVKM in the germline V gene. Sequences were obtained from PBMCs. The chain combines TRBV28 with TRBJ1-2; TRBD1 matches 8 bases. The sequence was collected from a girl under 10 years old in good health and CMV-seronegative. The CDR3 protein is CASSYPTGGNYGYTF. The CDR3, as DNA: TGTGCCAGCAGTTACCCAACAGGGGGGAACTATGGCTACACCTTC.